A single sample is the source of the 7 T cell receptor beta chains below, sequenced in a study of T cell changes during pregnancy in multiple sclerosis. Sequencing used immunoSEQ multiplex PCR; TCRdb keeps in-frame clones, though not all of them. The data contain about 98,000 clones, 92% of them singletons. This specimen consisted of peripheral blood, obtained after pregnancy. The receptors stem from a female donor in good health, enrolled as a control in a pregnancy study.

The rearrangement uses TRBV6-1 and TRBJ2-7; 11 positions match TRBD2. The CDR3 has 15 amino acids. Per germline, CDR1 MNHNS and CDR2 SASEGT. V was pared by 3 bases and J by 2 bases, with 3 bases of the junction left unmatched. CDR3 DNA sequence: TGTGCCAGCAGTGACGGGACTAGCGGCGCCTACGAGCAGTACTTC. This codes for CASSDGTSGAYEQYF.

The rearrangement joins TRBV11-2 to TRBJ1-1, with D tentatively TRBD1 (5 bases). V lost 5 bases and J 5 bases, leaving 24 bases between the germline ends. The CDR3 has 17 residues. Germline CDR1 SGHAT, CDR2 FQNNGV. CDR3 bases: TGTGCCAGCAGCATTCAGAGCTTCAGGGTTTTAAGGACTGAAGCTTTCTTT. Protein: CASSIQSFRVLRTEAFF. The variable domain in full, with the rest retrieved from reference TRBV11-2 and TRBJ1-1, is EAGVAQSPRYKIIEKRQSVAFWCNPISGHATLYWYQQILGQGPKLLIQFQNNGVVDDSQLPKDRFSAERLKGVDSTLKIQPAKLEDSAVYLCASSIQSFRVLRTEAFFGQGTRLTVV.

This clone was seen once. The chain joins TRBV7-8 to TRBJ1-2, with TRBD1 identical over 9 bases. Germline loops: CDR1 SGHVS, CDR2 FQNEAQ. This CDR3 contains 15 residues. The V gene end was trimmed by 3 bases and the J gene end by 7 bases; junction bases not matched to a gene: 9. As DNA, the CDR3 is TGTGCCAGCAGCTTGATTTTGGGACAGGGAGGTGGCTACACCTTC. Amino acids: CASSLILGQGGGYTF.

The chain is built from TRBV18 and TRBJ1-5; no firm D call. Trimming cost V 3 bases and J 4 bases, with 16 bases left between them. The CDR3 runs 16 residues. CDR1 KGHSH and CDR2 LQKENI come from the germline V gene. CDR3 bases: TGTGCCAGCTCACCTAAAAGCCTTGCTCGGAATCAGCCCCAGCATTTT. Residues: CASSPKSLARNQPQHF.

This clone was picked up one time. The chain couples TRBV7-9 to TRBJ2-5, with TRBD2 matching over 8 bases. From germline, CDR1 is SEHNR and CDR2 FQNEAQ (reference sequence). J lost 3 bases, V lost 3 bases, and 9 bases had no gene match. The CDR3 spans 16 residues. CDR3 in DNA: TGTGCCAGCAGCTTCGCCCTAGCGGGCGAGGAAGAGACCCAGTACTTC. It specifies CASSFALAGEEETQYF. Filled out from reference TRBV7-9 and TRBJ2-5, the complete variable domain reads DTGVSQNPRHKITKRGQNVTFRCDPISEHNRLYWYRQTLGQGPEFLTYFQNEAQLEKSRLLSDRFSAERPKGSFSTLEIQRTEQGDSAMYLCASSFALAGEEETQYFGPGTRLLVL.

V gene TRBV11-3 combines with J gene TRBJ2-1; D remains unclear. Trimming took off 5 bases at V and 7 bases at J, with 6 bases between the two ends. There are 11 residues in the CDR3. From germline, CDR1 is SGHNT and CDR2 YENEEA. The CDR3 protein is CASSSHNEQFF. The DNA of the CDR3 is TGTGCCAGCAGCAGCCATAATGAGCAGTTCTTC.

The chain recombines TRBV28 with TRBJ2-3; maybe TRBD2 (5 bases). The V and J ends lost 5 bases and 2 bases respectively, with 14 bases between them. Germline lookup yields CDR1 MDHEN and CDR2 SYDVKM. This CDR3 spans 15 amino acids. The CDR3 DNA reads TGTGCCAGCAGTAGCGGTGGGGTTTCCACAGATACGCAGTATTTT. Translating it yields CASSSGGVSTDTQYF.